This T cell receptor (beta chain) was observed in a study of T cell responses to AZD1222 COVID-19 vaccine. As to this clone: The antigen is not known.

V dropped 0 bases and J dropped 7 bases, with 10 bases sitting between them. The germline gives CDR1 SGHNT, CDR2 YYREEE (reference sequence). This CDR3 has 14 amino acids. Assay used: immunoSEQ multiplex PCR; TCRdb lists only in-frame clones, some missing. This table has about 99,000 clones, around nine tenths appearing once. Whole-study results and caveats: Only a handful of AZD1222 recipients were seropositive at baseline. Across spike, vaccine-associated CD4 TCRs were found, dominant at 160-218 and 743-854.

Specimen: peripheral blood, collected on day 0 of AZD1222 vaccination. The source of this sequence is an adult in good health. J is TRBJ1-4 and V is TRBV5-4, with D perhaps TRBD1 (6 bases). The CDR3 DNA sequence: TGTGCCAGCAGCTTGGGAGGGGGAAGTGAAAAACTGTTTTTT. Amino acids: CASSLGGGSEKLFF.